The 11 T cell receptor beta chains below were found in one sample sequenced in a study of blood T cell repertoires in COVID-19. TCRdb's copy holds only in-frame clones and misses some; the assay was immunoSEQ multiplex PCR. The sample records roughly 230,000 clones, 65% to 85% being singletons. The source material was peripheral blood. These receptors were taken from a man aged 50 to 60 with active or convalescent COVID-19.

CDR3 sequence (DNA): TGTGCCAGCACCCGAGAAGTTACTCAGCCCCAGCATTTT. Protein: CASTREVTQPQHF. The chain has TRBV12-3 or TRBV12-4 and TRBJ1-5; D unclear. The CDR3 extends over 13 amino acids. V was trimmed by 7 bases and J by 6 bases, leaving 13 bases between them.

This clone was seen just once. This chain links TRBV5-1 with TRBJ2-1, with 12 bases identical to TRBD2. V lost 4 bases to trimming and J lost 4 bases; unmatched junction nucleotides: 9. The CDR3 spans 17 residues. Germline V CDR1 and CDR2: SGHRS, YFSETQ. CDR3 DNA sequence: TGCGCCAGCAGCCTGTTGGCTAGCGGGGGGGCTTACAATGAGCAGTTCTTC. It codes for CASSLLASGGAYNEQFF.

The J gene is TRBJ1-1, the V gene TRBV5-1; TRBD1 might be the D (6 bases). The CDR3 has 15 residues. Germline assignment: CDR1 SGHRS and CDR2 YFSETQ. V lost 3 bases, J lost 1 base, and 13 bases lay in between. CDR3 in amino acids: CASSYQMTGNTEAFF. CDR3 in DNA: TGCGCCAGCAGCTACCAGATGACAGGGAACACTGAAGCTTTCTTT. Full variable domain (rest looked up from reference TRBV5-1 and TRBJ1-1): KAGVTQTPRYLIKTRGQQVTLSCSPISGHRSVSWYQQTPGQGLQFLFEYFSETQRNKGNFPGRFSGRQFSNSRSEMNVSTLELGDSALYLCASSYQMTGNTEAFFGQGTRLTVV.

The rearrangement links TRBV6-2 or TRBV6-3 to TRBJ1-1; possible D gene TRBD1, 5 bases. In germline, CDR1 is MNHEY, CDR2 SVGEGT. V lost 2 bases and J lost 0, with 10 bases in between. This CDR3 is built from 15 residues. The CDR3 DNA sequence: TGTGCCAGCAGTTACGGCAGGGCGATGAACACTGAAGCTTTCTTT. Protein product: CASSYGRAMNTEAFF.

In regard to this clone: At the DNA level, this CDR3 is encoded by other sequences in the same sample as well. V and J are TRBV12-3 or TRBV12-4 and TRBJ1-5; TRBD1 is a possible D gene (5 bases). Trimming removed 6 bases from V and 6 bases from J, with 9 bases in between. This CDR3 is built from 12 residues. CDR3 sequence reads: CASSLGGQPQHF. The DNA of the CDR3 is TGTGCCAGCAGCCTGGGGGGTCAGCCCCAGCATTTT.

This clone appeared a few times. V gene TRBV3-1 (or the pseudogene TRBV3-2) combines with J gene TRBJ1-2; maybe TRBD1 (6 bases). CDR1 is LGHDT, CDR2 YNNKEL, per germline (reference sequence). Trimming shortened V by 1 base and J by 7 bases, and 13 bases separated the two germline ends. There are 14 residues in the CDR3. The CDR3 bases are TGTGCCAGCAGCCAAGGCGAGCGGGGGCTTGGCTACACCTTC. Amino acid sequence: CASSQGERGLGYTF.

The chain is built from TRBV6-6 and TRBJ2-7; 8 nucleotides align to TRBD1. Germline V gene lookup returns CDR1 MNHNY and CDR2 SVGAGI (reference sequence). V trimming: 7 bases; J trimming: 5 bases; junction bases outside the gene matches: 10. The CDR3 is 14 residues long. DNA for the CDR3: TGTGCCAGCACTATGTTTCAGGGGGCCGACGAGCAGTACTTC. Protein sequence: CASTMFQGADEQYF.

The chain joins TRBV7-9 to TRBJ2-2; the match to TRBD2 covers 8 bases. In germline, CDR1 is SEHNR, CDR2 FQNEAQ (reference sequence). The CDR3 extends over 15 amino acids. Trimming at V came to 7 bases and at J to 0 bases, leaving 4 bases not matched to a gene. The CDR3 here is CASNPGLANTGELFF. CDR3 nucleotides: TGTGCCAGCAATCCGGGACTAGCGAACACCGGGGAGCTGTTTTTT.

In this sample, this clone turned up once. The chain couples TRBV11-2 to TRBJ2-5; TRBD2 agrees at 16 bases. This CDR3 has 18 amino acids. Germline trimming cut 5 bases from V and 0 bases from J; bases unmatched to any gene: 6. Germline V CDR1 and CDR2: SGHAT, FQNNGV. The CDR3 DNA is TGTGCCAGCAGCAGGGGACTAGCGGGGGGGCCGTACCAAGAGACCCAGTACTTC. Its protein is CASSRGLAGGPYQETQYF.

This clone was observed once. The CDR3 spells CASSKMGLTNEKLFF. In DNA, the CDR3 is TGTGCCAGCAGCAAAATGGGGCTAACTAATGAAAAACTGTTTTTT. The gene calls are TRBV6-5 and TRBJ1-4; possible D gene TRBD1, 5 bases. V was cut by 6 bases and J by 1 base, with 12 bases left in between. CDR1 is MNHEY, CDR2 SVGAGI, per germline. There are 15 residues in the CDR3.

The V gene is TRBV9, the J gene TRBJ1-6; a possible D gene is TRBD1 (5 bases). In germline, CDR1 is SGDLS, CDR2 YYNGEE. The CDR3 is made up of 14 amino acids. Trimming took 4 bases from V and 9 from J, leaving 14 bases between them. The CDR3 coding sequence is TGTGCCAGCAGCCACAAGGACACTCCTTCACCCCTCCACTTT. Residues: CASSHKDTPSPLHF.